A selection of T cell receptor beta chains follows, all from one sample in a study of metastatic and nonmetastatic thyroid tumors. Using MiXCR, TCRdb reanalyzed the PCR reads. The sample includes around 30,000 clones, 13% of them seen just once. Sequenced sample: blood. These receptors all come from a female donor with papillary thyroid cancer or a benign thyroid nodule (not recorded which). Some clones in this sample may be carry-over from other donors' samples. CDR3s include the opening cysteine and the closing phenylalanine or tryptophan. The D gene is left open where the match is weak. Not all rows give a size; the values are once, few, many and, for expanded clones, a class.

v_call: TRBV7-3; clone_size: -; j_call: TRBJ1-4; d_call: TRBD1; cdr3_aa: CASSYTRTGSVKPFF; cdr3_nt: TGTGCCAGCAGCTACACCAGGACAGGGTCGGTAAAACCGTTTTTT
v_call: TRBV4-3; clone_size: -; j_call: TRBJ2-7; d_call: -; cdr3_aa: CASSQEWPGHEQYF; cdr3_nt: TGCGCCAGCAGCCAAGAGTGGCCTGGCCACGAGCAGTACTTC
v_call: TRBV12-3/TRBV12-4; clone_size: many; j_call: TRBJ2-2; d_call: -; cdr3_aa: CASSPPGGPANTGELFF; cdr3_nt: TGTGCCAGCAGTCCCCCGGGCGGGCCAGCGAACACCGGGGAGCTGTTTTTT
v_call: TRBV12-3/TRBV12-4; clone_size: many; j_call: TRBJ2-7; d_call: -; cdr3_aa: CASSLAAEQYF; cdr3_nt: TGTGCCAGCAGTTTAGCGGCCGAGCAGTACTTC
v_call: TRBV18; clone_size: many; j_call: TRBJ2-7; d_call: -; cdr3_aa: CASSPILQKSYEQYF; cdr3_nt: TGTGCCAGCTCACCAATCTTACAGAAGTCCTACGAGCAGTACTTC
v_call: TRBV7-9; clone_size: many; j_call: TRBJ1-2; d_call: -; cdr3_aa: CASSLSSWGAGYTF; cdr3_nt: TGTGCCAGCAGCTTATCTTCGTGGGGTGCTGGCTACACCTTC
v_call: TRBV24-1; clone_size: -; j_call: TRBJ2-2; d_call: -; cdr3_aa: CATSDQDTDTGELFF; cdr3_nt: TGTGCCACCAGTGACCAGGATACAGACACCGGGGAGCTGTTTTTT
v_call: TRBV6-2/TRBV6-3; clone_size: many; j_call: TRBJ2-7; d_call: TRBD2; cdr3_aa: CASSYAGDAYEQYF; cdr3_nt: TGTGCCAGCAGTTATGCGGGAGACGCCTACGAGCAGTACTTC
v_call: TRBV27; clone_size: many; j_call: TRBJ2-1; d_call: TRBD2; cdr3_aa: CASSPLGSSGSNEQFF; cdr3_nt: TGTGCCAGCAGTCCACTCGGTTCTAGCGGGAGTAATGAGCAGTTCTTC
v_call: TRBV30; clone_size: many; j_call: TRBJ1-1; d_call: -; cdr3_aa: CAWSVKGGGTEAFF; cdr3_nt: TGTGCCTGGAGTGTAAAGGGGGGAGGAACTGAAGCTTTCTTT
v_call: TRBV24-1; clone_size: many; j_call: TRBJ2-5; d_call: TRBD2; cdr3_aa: CATSGGGEGPWGETQYF; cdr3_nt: TGTGCCACCAGTGGTGGAGGGGAGGGACCCTGGGGAGAGACCCAGTACTTC
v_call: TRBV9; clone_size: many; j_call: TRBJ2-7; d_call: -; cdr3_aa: CASSTGTLDEQYF; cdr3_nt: TGTGCCAGCAGCACCGGGACCCTGGACGAGCAGTACTTC
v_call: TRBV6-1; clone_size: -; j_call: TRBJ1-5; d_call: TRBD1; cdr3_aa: CTSSEFSRGLNQPQHF; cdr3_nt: TGTACCAGCAGTGAATTTTCCAGGGGGCTAAATCAGCCCCAGCATTTT
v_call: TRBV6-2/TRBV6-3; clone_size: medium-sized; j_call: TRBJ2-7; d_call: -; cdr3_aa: CASSYSPFRGHPMEQYF; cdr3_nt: TGTGCCAGCAGTTACTCCCCCTTTAGGGGCCATCCCATGGAGCAGTACTTC
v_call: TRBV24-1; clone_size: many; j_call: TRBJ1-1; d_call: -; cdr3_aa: CATSDFEGREAFF; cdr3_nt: TGTGCCACCAGTGATTTCGAGGGCAGAGAAGCTTTCTTT
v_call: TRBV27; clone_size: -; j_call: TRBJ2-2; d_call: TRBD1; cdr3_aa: CASRGIDREDGELFF; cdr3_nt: TGTGCCAGCAGGGGGATTGACAGGGAAGACGGGGAGCTGTTTTTT